This TCR beta chain was observed in a study of blood T cell repertoires in COVID-19. In the study overall: The study drew acute and convalescent COVID-19 samples from the United States, Italy and Spain. In each case, the material was cDNA or gDNA derived from T cells, B-cell-depleted T cells, or PBMCs.

As processed by the authors: For nucleated cells, counts were estimated from reference gene primer amplification. Assay used: immunoSEQ multiplex PCR; TCRdb lists only in-frame clones, some missing. That table gives V, J and clone size, and the DNA gave D and trimming. The table lists roughly 230,000 clones, 65% to 85% of them singletons. Germline CDR1 reads LNHDA; CDR2 reads SQIVND (reference sequence). Trimming removed 4 bases from V and 6 bases from J; junction bases left unmatched: 2. The CDR3 covers 14 residues. Specimen: peripheral blood. The rearrangement joins TRBV19 to TRBJ2-1, with TRBD2 matching over 11 bases. This clonotype was obtained from a man aged 35-49 years with acute or convalescent COVID-19. The CDR3 coding sequence is TGTGCCAGTAGTAGTAGCGGGGGGGTCAATGAGCAGTTCTTC. Translation gives CASSSSGGVNEQFF.